This record concerns one T cell receptor (beta chain) sequence. This clone was detected only a few times. Its binding antigen is unknown. Base qualities are not recorded, but no much larger clone differs from it by a single base. The library was obtained by the immunoSEQ multiplex PCR assay. High-throughput sequencing of the T-cell receptor beta chain was performed on primary melanoma tumor tissue. In the paper's pipeline: TCRB CDR3 sharing between samples and the distribution of insertions and deletions were included in the repertoire analyses. The predictive value of the T-cell fraction was ranked against histopathological variables by a gradient-boosted model. TCRdb's version of the immuneACCESS table is confined to in-frame rearrangements and falls short of the full clone set. An unresolved V gene accounts for under half of the shortfall where checked; the remainder is of unknown origin. Clonal size and the V and J genes are those of that table, whereas D and trimming came from the DNA. The sample table holds about 770 clones, of which roughly 76% were seen once. Clones ranked in the top ten supply approximately 43% of the sample.

Ends trimmed: V by 6 bases, J by 7 bases; bases unmatched to a gene: 14. The germline V gene supplies CDR1 MDHEN and CDR2 SYDVKM. From the cysteine up to the phenylalanine, the CDR3 has a length of 16 residues. Only CDR3 DNA is held: 48 bases, read in frame from base 1. Patients had primary melanoma that had been surgically resected and was considered potentially curable but at risk of metastatic recurrence. This specimen comes from a study of primary melanoma T cells and metastatic recurrence (dated by TCRdb to 2018 to 2020). Study-level background: The cohort was made up of roughly 190 primary melanomas of stage T2 to T4, with thickness greater than 1 mm. Whether T-cell fraction and T-cell repertoire clonality in primary melanoma tumors predicted patient outcome was tested in the study. The T-cell fraction measured by TCR beta sequencing was compared against progression-free survival as the clinical outcome. Histopathological grading of tumor-infiltrating lymphocytes was compared with the sequencing-derived T-cell fraction.

Study-wide conclusions, independent of this receptor: The authors framed an effective T-cell-mediated antitumor response in primary melanoma only as a suggestion, not a demonstrated mechanism. Protection appeared to be conferred by a T-cell fraction above 20% regardless of ulceration status, mitotic rate or nodal disease. Progression-free survival was reportedly predicted by the tumor T-cell fraction independently of thickness, ulceration, mitotic rate and age. Reportedly, adding T-cell fraction to tumor thickness improved progression-free survival prediction more than adding any other histopathological variable did.

The chain is made from TRBV28 and TRBJ1-3; 8 nucleotides in the junction match TRBD1. This TCR derives from a human donor with melanoma. Sequencing input: melanoma tumor tissue. The CDR3 region: CASRTTQGAHGNTIYF. The DNA sequence reads TGTGCCAGCAGGACCACCCAGGGGGCGCACGGTAACACCATATATTTT.